These T cell receptor beta chains were read from a single sample in a study of T-cell memory formation after mild COVID-19. TCRdb re-called the 5' RACE reads through MiXCR, storing one row per CDR3 protein. Among about 280,000 distinct CDR3 sequences, 8% to 10% were seen once, and the ten largest hold less than 25%. The sequenced material came from PBMCs or a T cell subset sorted from them (not recorded which). The receptors were gathered from a man aged 18 to 35 who had mild COVID-19 (a few samples of this study predate the infection). Cell type and time point are not known. CDR3s include the opening cysteine and the closing phenylalanine or tryptophan. The D gene is left open where the match is weak. Expanded clones are given a class, and other clones once, few, many or no size at all.

few	TRBV7-9	-	TRBJ2-3	CASSISRAISTDTQYF	TGTGCCAGCAGCATTAGTCGAGCGATTAGCACAGATACGCAGTATTTT
few	TRBV4-1	-	TRBJ2-1	CASSQDGGHEQFF	TGCGCCAGCAGCCAAGATGGAGGTCATGAGCAGTTCTTC
few	TRBV7-2	TRBD1	TRBJ1-2	CASRKPPPGQGYGYTF	TGTGCCAGCAGAAAACCCCCCCCGGGACAGGGGTATGGCTACACCTTC
many	TRBV12-5	-	TRBJ2-7	CASGPYRAGGYEQYF	TGTGCTAGTGGTCCATACAGGGCCGGGGGCTACGAGCAGTACTTC
few	TRBV11-1	TRBD1	TRBJ2-2	CASSSRLGQGETGELFF	TGTGCCAGCAGTTCCCGCCTCGGACAGGGTGAGACCGGGGAGCTGTTTTTT
few	TRBV4-3	TRBD2	TRBJ2-1	CASSPDLAETYNEQFF	TGCGCCAGCAGCCCAGATCTAGCGGAGACCTACAATGAGCAGTTCTTC
-	TRBV27	TRBD1	TRBJ1-1	CASSTGGAATEAFF	TGTGCCAGCAGCACAGGGGGCGCGGCCACTGAAGCTTTCTTT
-	TRBV6-4	TRBD2	TRBJ2-3	CASSQVAGGLDTQYF	TGTGCCAGCAGCCAAGTAGCGGGGGGGCTGGATACGCAGTATTTT
few	TRBV12-3/TRBV12-4	-	TRBJ2-5	CASSLAGQTGGETQYF	TGTGCCAGCAGTTTAGCCGGGCAAACCGGAGGAGAGACCCAGTACTTC
once	TRBV6-5	-	TRBJ1-5	CDSSSRGGDQPQHF	TGTGACAGCAGCTCGAGGGGGGGTGATCAGCCCCAGCATTTT
few	TRBV27	TRBD2	TRBJ2-3	CASSLLAADTQYF	TGTGCCAGCAGTTTACTAGCGGCAGATACGCAGTATTTT
few	TRBV15	-	TRBJ1-5	CATSRDTGGSYQPQHF	TGTGCCACCAGCAGAGATACGGGCGGGAGTTACCAGCCCCAGCATTTT
few	TRBV5-1	TRBD2	TRBJ2-1	CASSLERGGRNEQFF	TGCGCCAGCAGCTTGGAGCGGGGGGGCCGAAATGAGCAGTTCTTC